Presented here are 31 T cell receptor beta chains from one specimen sequenced in a study of T-cell reconstitution after alpha-beta-depleted transplantation in children. Preparation of the TCRbeta library involved a method that used unique molecular identifiers. TCRdb reprocessed the PCR reads with MiXCR, giving one entry per CDR3 protein. The table lists some 310,000 distinct CDR3 sequences, 23% of them singletons. The source material was PBMCs, mostly from graft donor cells, sampled 180 days after TCRalphabeta/CD19-depleted stem cell transplant. These receptors came from a male patient aged 5 to 17 who had a stem cell transplant for acute lymphoblastic leukemia, so the T cells may come from the graft donor.

The gene calls are TRBV7-9 and TRBJ2-5; D gene uncertain. The V gene lost 2 bases and the J gene lost 0 bases, with 7 bases spanning the gap. CDR1 is SEHNR and CDR2 is FQNEAQ in the germline V gene (reference sequence). This CDR3 is built from 14 residues. CDR3 sequence (DNA): TGTGCCAGCAGCTTACTGGATAACCAAGAGACCCAGTACTTC. This codes for CASSLLDNQETQYF. The full variable domain, with the rest looked up from reference TRBV7-9 and TRBJ2-5, is DTGVSQNPRHKITKRGQNVTFRCDPISEHNRLYWYRQTLGQGPEFLTYFQNEAQLEKSRLLSDRFSAERPKGSFSTLEIQRTEQGDSAMYLCASSLLDNQETQYFGPGTRLLVL.

This clonotype was counted a few times. The J gene is TRBJ1-3, the V gene TRBV19; perhaps TRBD1 as D (5 bases). The CDR3 spans 13 residues. CDR1 and CDR2 from the germline V gene are LNHDA and SQIVND (reference sequence). V lost 6 bases and J 4 bases, leaving 10 bases between the germline ends. The CDR3, as DNA: TGTGCCAGTAGCCGGGGCAGCGGAAACACCATATATTTT. Protein sequence: CASSRGSGNTIYF.

This chain links TRBV2 with TRBJ2-5; D not certain. V was pared by 7 bases and J by 4 bases, with 22 bases between. This CDR3 spans 16 amino acids. Germline assignment: CDR1 SNHLY and CDR2 FYNNEI. This CDR3 is CASKVVKLGFPETQYF. The CDR3 nucleotides are TGTGCCAGCAAGGTGGTCAAGTTGGGGTTCCCAGAGACCCAGTACTTC.

The chain uses TRBV25-1 and TRBJ2-5, with D hard to call. Germline assignment: CDR1 MGHDK and CDR2 SYGVNS. The CDR3 consists of 14 residues. Trimming stripped 2 bases from V and 4 bases from J, with 11 bases between. The CDR3 DNA reads TGTGCCAGCAGTGAAAGCCTTCATACAGAGACCCAGTACTTC. It codes for CASSESLHTETQYF.

The gene calls are TRBV10-2 and TRBJ2-3; no clear D gene. There are 14 residues in the CDR3. Trimming removed 4 bases at V and 0 bases at J, with 8 bases between. Germline V lookup: CDR1 WSHSY, CDR2 SAAADI. The CDR3 sequence is CASSVIPSTDTQYF. DNA for the CDR3: TGCGCCAGCAGTGTAATCCCTAGCACAGATACGCAGTATTTT.

The chain couples TRBV29-1 to TRBJ2-7; 7 nucleotides line up with TRBD2. Per germline, CDR1 SQVTM and CDR2 ANQGSEA. The ends lost 3 bases at V and 2 bases at J; junction bases unmatched: 7. The CDR3 is made up of 14 amino acids. The CDR3 nucleotides read TGCAGCGTTGATCGGGGCGGGAGCCCCTACGAGCAGTACTTC. This translates into CSVDRGGSPYEQYF.

The chain links TRBV6-1 to TRBJ2-3; D gene uncertain. Germline CDR1 is MNHNS and CDR2 is SASEGT. V was trimmed by 7 bases and J by 2 bases, leaving 13 bases between them. This CDR3 is 14 amino acids long. CDR3 in DNA: TGTGCCAGCAAGAGGCACCCGAACACAGATACGCAGTATTTT. This sequence encodes CASKRHPNTDTQYF.

The rearrangement uses TRBV6-2 or TRBV6-3 and TRBJ2-1; TRBD2 matches 11 bases. CDR3 length equals 23 residues. Germline V gene data show CDR1 as MNHEY and CDR2 as SVGEGT. J gave up 1 base and V 6 bases, and 26 bases lay outside the gene matches. CDR3 residues: CASRYRELAGDKPWGWSYNEQFF. The CDR3 DNA follows: TGTGCCAGCAGATACAGGGAACTAGCGGGAGATAAACCCTGGGGTTGGTCCTACAATGAGCAGTTCTTC.

The chain carries TRBV12-3 or TRBV12-4 and TRBJ1-5, with 7 bases aligning to TRBD1. V was clipped by 0 bases and J by 7 bases; unmatched bases: 6. This CDR3 has 15 amino acids. The CDR3 DNA follows: TGTGCCAGCAGTTTAGCGAGACAGGGCCCCCAGCCCCAGCATTTT. This codes for CASSLARQGPQPQHF.

The chain combines TRBV12-3 or TRBV12-4 with TRBJ1-4; D is unclear. The V gene lost 2 bases and the J gene lost 0 bases, with 10 bases spanning the gap. The CDR3 is 16 residues long. The CDR3 spells CASSLYGETTNEKLFF. The CDR3 DNA reads TGTGCCAGCAGTTTATACGGGGAAACAACTAATGAAAAACTGTTTTTT.

This clonotype was seen only a few times. V is TRBV29-1 and J is TRBJ2-3; a weak D match, TRBD2 (5 bases). The CDR3 is 14 residues long. Trimming took 6 bases from V and 3 from J, leaving 16 bases between them. Germline lookup yields CDR1 SQVTM and CDR2 ANQGSEA. CDR3 nucleotide sequence: TGCAGCGTCTGGAGGCCCCCTAGTACAGATACGCAGTATTTT. Amino acids: CSVWRPPSTDTQYF.

The chain carries TRBV5-4 and TRBJ2-1; 7 bases are a match to TRBD2. The germline CDR1 and CDR2 sequences are SGHNT and YYREEE (reference sequence). This CDR3 has 16 amino acids. Trimming removed 4 bases from V and 0 bases from J; junction bases left unmatched: 7. CDR3 sequence: CASSPPSGRSYNEQFF. The CDR3 DNA reads as TGTGCCAGCAGCCCGCCTAGCGGCCGCTCCTACAATGAGCAGTTCTTC.

This clonotype was counted a few times. The CDR3 coding sequence is TGTGCCAGCAGCTTAGGGACAGGGTATGGAAACACCATATATTTT. Translation gives CASSLGTGYGNTIYF. This sequence joins TRBV7-2 and TRBJ1-3, with 8 bases identical to TRBD1. The germline V gene encodes CDR1 SGHTA and CDR2 FQGNSA. Trimming cost V 1 base and J 3 bases; bases outside gene matches: 2. The CDR3 consists of 15 residues.

The V and J genes are TRBV10-2 and TRBJ2-2, with 12 bases fitting TRBD2. The V and J ends lost 3 bases and 1 base, in that order; junction bases with no gene match: 3. Germline CDR1 reads WSHSY; CDR2 reads SAAADI. The CDR3 is 17 amino acids. The CDR3 DNA is TGCGCCAGCAGTGACACTAGCGGGGGGAGGAACACCGGGGAGCTGTTTTTT. It is translated as CASSDTSGGRNTGELFF.

The V and J genes are TRBV20-1 and TRBJ1-4, with a tentative D call TRBD1 (5 bases). Between the trimmed V and J ends, which lost 2 bases and 5 bases, there was a span of 12 bases. This CDR3 contains 14 residues. Looked up from germline, CDR1 is DFQATT and CDR2 is SNEGSKA (reference sequence). The CDR3 here is CSARTGGVNEKLFF. The CDR3 DNA is TGCAGTGCTAGAACGGGAGGGGTGAATGAAAAACTGTTTTTT.

The chain joins TRBV28 to TRBJ2-2, with no clear D. In germline, CDR1 is MDHEN, CDR2 SYDVKM. V was cut by 6 bases and J by 8 bases, with 13 bases left in between. The CDR3 runs 13 residues. The DNA of the CDR3 is TGTGCCAGCAGCGGGTTCGCTCAAGGGGAGCTGTTTTTT. As protein: CASSGFAQGELFF.

There are a few counts of this clonotype. V usage is TRBV4-1 and J usage is TRBJ1-3; D is uncertain. Germline-derived CDR1 and CDR2 are MGHRA and YSYEKL. Deletions cut 0 bases from V and 0 bases from J, with 3 bases between. The CDR3 covers 14 residues. The CDR3 coding sequence is TGCGCCAGCAGCCAAGACAGCTCTGGAAACACCATATATTTT. It codes for CASSQDSSGNTIYF.

J is TRBJ2-5 and V is TRBV5-6; 7 nucleotides align to TRBD2. The germline V gene has CDR1 SGHDT and CDR2 YYEEEE. This CDR3 region has 14 residues. The trim removed 4 bases at V and 0 bases at J, leaving 3 bases unmatched. CDR3 sequence reads: CASSGGGNQETQYF. CDR3 nucleotides: TGTGCCAGCAGCGGGGGGGGGAACCAAGAGACCCAGTACTTC.

The rearrangement links TRBV20-1 to TRBJ2-7; no definite D call. Between the trimmed V and J ends, which lost 6 bases and 5 bases, there was a span of 20 bases. Germline assignment: CDR1 DFQATT and CDR2 SNEGSKA (reference sequence). The CDR3 has 14 amino acids. The CDR3 nucleotides are TGCAGTGCCTCAAAGGCTCCTTTCTACCACGAGCAGTACTTC. It encodes CSASKAPFYHEQYF.

This clonotype showed up just a few times. J is TRBJ2-5 and V is TRBV4-3; D possibly uses TRBD1 or TRBD2 (5 bases each). V lost 4 bases, J lost 5 bases, and 17 bases lay in between. The CDR3 loop spans 15 amino acids. Germline V lookup: CDR1 LGHNA, CDR2 YSLEER. The CDR3 loop reads CASSLGTASRETQYF. The CDR3 bases are TGCGCCAGCAGCCTGGGGACCGCCAGTAGGGAGACCCAGTACTTC.

Only a few counts were recorded for this clonotype. This chain links TRBV29-1 with TRBJ2-7, with 9 bases that match TRBD2. The CDR3 is 16 amino acids. Germline assignment: CDR1 SQVTM and CDR2 ANQGSEA. J lost 4 bases, V lost 5 bases, and 15 bases had no gene match. The chain's CDR3 is CSVRDSYASGRYEQYF. In DNA form, the CDR3 reads TGCAGCGTTAGGGACAGCTATGCCAGCGGGAGGTACGAGCAGTACTTC.

This clonotype was recorded many times. The chain couples TRBV5-1 to TRBJ2-5; perhaps TRBD2 as D (5 bases). V dropped 4 bases and J dropped 5 bases, with 15 bases sitting between them. Germline-derived CDR1 and CDR2 are SGHRS and YFSETQ. The CDR3 is 14 residues long. CDR3 amino acids: CASSGGQAKETQYF. CDR3 in DNA: TGCGCCAGCAGCGGCGGGCAGGCGAAGGAGACCCAGTACTTC.

V gene TRBV2 combines with J gene TRBJ2-1; D is uncertain. Trimming shortened V by 4 bases and J by 4 bases, and 11 bases separated the two germline ends. Germline loops: CDR1 SNHLY, CDR2 FYNNEI. The CDR3 spans 14 residues. CDR3 DNA: TGTGCCAGCAGTGTGACCACAGTTTACAATGAGCAGTTCTTC. Translation: CASSVTTVYNEQFF.

The chain links TRBV20-1 to TRBJ2-1, with 8 nucleotides matching TRBD2. The CDR3 is made up of 14 amino acids. The V gene's germline CDR1 is DFQATT and CDR2 SNEGSKA (reference sequence). Trimming removed 6 bases from V and 1 base from J; junction bases left unmatched: 5. The chain's CDR3 is CSARGGRSYNEQFF. The CDR3 DNA reads TGCAGTGCCCGCGGGGGGAGATCCTACAATGAGCAGTTCTTC.

The chain's CDR3 is CASSAGQGVVVGETQYF. DNA for the CDR3: TGCGCCAGCAGCGCTGGACAGGGGGTCGTCGTGGGAGAGACCCAGTACTTC. The gene calls are TRBV5-1 and TRBJ2-5; TRBD1 aligns across 10 bases. V was pared by 4 bases and J by 4 bases, with 13 bases of the junction left unmatched. Germline V CDR1 and CDR2: SGHRS, YFSETQ. CDR3 size: 17 residues. Complete variable domain (other parts from reference TRBV5-1 and TRBJ2-5): KAGVTQTPRYLIKTRGQQVTLSCSPISGHRSVSWYQQTPGQGLQFLFEYFSETQRNKGNFPGRFSGRQFSNSRSEMNVSTLELGDSALYLCASSAGQGVVVGETQYFGPGTRLLVL.

The chain links TRBV6-5 to TRBJ2-3; 10 nucleotides agree with TRBD2. Germline CDR1 MNHEY, CDR2 SVGAGI. With 4 bases clipped from V and 2 bases from J, the junction kept 6 bases outside the gene matches. The CDR3 has 16 residues. The chain's CDR3 is CASSLGAGGYTDTQYF. The CDR3 region has the DNA TGTGCCAGCAGTTTAGGAGCGGGAGGGTACACAGATACGCAGTATTTT.

The gene calls are TRBV7-8 and TRBJ2-3; 9 bases agree with TRBD2. The trim removed 1 base at V and 7 bases at J, leaving 6 bases unmatched. Germline V gene data show CDR1 as SGHVS and CDR2 as FQNEAQ. The CDR3 contains 15 residues. The CDR3 is CASSLGGRGAYTQYF. CDR3 DNA sequence: TGTGCCAGCAGCTTAGGCGGGAGGGGGGCGTATACGCAGTATTTT.

This clonotype has only a few counts. The chain joins TRBV27 to TRBJ2-5, with D perhaps matching TRBD1 (6 bases). The V and J ends lost 5 bases and 0 bases respectively, with 13 bases between them. CDR1 is MNHEY, CDR2 SMNVEV, per germline (reference sequence). The CDR3 has 15 residues. The CDR3: CASSRPGVDQETQYF. CDR3 nucleotides: TGTGCCAGCAGTCGGCCAGGGGTCGACCAAGAGACCCAGTACTTC.

The table lists this clonotype with a few counts. This chain links TRBV7-3 with TRBJ2-1; tentatively, D is TRBD2 (5 bases). V gave up 0 bases and J gave up 9 bases, with 6 bases separating them. The germline CDR1 and CDR2 sequences are SGHTA and FQGTGA. The CDR3 length is 12 residues. The CDR3 DNA is TGTGCCAGCAGCTTAACCGCGGGTGAGCAGTTCTTC. Translated: CASSLTAGEQFF.

There are a few counts of this clonotype. This chain links TRBV12-3 or TRBV12-4 with TRBJ2-1; 11 nucleotides match TRBD2. There are 15 residues in the CDR3. The V and J ends lost 5 bases and 7 bases, in that order; junction bases with no gene match: 7. The CDR3 region is CASSVRLAGLNEQFF. The CDR3 nucleotides are TGTGCCAGCAGTGTTAGACTAGCGGGATTGAATGAGCAGTTCTTC.

This sequence joins TRBV11-2 and TRBJ2-7; weak D call: TRBD1 (6 bases). CDR1 is SGHAT, CDR2 FQNNGV, per germline. This CDR3 contains 16 residues. The V end lost 4 bases, the J end lost 1 base, and 17 bases lay between the germline ends. CDR3 region: CASSSRTADTSYEQYF. In nucleotides, the CDR3 is TGTGCCAGCAGCTCTCGGACAGCCGACACATCCTACGAGCAGTACTTC.